This TCR beta chain was sequenced during a study of cytomegalovirus exposure and HLA in healthy donors. Germline assignment: CDR1 LNHNV and CDR2 YYDKDF (reference sequence). CDR3 length: 16 amino acids. The ends lost 4 bases at V and 2 bases at J; junction bases unmatched: 9. Primers included in the PCR were 60 Vbeta and 13 Jbeta primers. TCRdb's table, derived via immunoSEQ multiplex PCR, lists solely in-frame clones and lacks some. The repertoire holds about 160,000 clones, with about 72% as singletons. The chain couples TRBV15 to TRBJ2-7; 9 bases line up with TRBD1. The specimen was PBMCs. The clonotype comes from a male donor in good health and CMV-seronegative. The CDR3 sequence is CATSTGTGSGTYEQYF. In DNA form, the CDR3 reads TGTGCCACCAGCACCGGGACAGGGAGTGGAACCTACGAGCAGTACTTC.